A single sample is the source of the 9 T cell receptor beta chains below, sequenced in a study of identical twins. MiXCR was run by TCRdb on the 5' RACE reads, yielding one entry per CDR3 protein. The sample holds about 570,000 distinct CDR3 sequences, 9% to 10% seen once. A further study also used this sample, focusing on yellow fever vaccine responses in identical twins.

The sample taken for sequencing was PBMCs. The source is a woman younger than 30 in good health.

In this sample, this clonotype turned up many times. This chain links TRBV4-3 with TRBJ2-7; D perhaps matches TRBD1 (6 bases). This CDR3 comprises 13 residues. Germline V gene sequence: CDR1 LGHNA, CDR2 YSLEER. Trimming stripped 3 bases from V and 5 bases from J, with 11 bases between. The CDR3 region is CASSQGSGDEQYF. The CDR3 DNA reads TGCGCCAGCAGCCAGGGGTCAGGGGACGAGCAGTACTTC.

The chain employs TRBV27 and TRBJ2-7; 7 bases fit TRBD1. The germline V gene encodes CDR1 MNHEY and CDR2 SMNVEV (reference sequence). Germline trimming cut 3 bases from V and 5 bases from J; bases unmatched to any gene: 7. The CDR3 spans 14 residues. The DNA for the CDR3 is TGTGCCAGCAGTTTGGGGGACAGCCCTAACGAGCAGTACTTC. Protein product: CASSLGDSPNEQYF.

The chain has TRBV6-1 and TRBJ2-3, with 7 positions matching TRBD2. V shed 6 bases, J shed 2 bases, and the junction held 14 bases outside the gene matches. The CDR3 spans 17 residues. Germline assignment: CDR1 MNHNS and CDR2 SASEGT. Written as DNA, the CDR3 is TGTGCCAGCAGGGGCCTCTCACCGGGACTATCCACAGATACGCAGTATTTT. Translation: CASRGLSPGLSTDTQYF.

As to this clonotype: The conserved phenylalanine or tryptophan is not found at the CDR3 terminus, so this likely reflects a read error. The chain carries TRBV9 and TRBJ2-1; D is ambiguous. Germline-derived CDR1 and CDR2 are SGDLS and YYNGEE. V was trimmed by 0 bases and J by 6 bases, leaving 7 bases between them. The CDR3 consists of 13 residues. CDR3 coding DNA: TGTGCCAGCAGCGTAGCTACGGGCAATGAGCAGTTCCTC. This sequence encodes CASSVATGNEQFL.

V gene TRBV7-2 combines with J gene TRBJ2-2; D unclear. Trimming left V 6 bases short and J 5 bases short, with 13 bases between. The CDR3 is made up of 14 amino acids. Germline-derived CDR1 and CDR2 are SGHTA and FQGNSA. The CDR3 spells CASSPARHTGELFF. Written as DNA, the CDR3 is TGTGCCAGCAGTCCAGCGAGACATACCGGGGAGCTGTTTTTT. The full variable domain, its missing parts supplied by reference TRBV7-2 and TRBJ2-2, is GAGVSQSPSNKVTEKGKDVELRCDPISGHTALYWYRQSLGQGLEFLIYFQGNSAPDKSGLPSDRFSAERTGGSVSTLTIQRTQQEDSAVYLCASSPARHTGELFFGEGSRLTVL.

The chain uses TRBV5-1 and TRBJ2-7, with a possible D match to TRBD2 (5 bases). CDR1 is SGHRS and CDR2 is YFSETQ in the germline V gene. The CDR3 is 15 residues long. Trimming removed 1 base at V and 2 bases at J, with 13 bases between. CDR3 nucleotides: TGCGCCAGCAGCTTGTCTTGGGAGATTCCCTACGAGCAGTACTTC. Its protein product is CASSLSWEIPYEQYF.

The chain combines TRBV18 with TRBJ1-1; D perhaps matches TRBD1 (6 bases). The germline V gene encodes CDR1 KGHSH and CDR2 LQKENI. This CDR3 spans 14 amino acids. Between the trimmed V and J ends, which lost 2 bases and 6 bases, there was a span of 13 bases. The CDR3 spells CASSPVGRGAEAFF. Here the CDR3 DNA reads TGTGCCAGCTCACCAGTGGGTAGGGGGGCTGAAGCTTTCTTT.

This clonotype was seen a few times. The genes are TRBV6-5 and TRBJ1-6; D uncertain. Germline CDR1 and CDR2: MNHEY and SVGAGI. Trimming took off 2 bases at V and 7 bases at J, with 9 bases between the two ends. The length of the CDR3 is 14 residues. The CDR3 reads CASSYERFNSPLHF. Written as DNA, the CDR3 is TGTGCCAGCAGTTACGAGAGATTCAATTCACCCCTCCACTTT.

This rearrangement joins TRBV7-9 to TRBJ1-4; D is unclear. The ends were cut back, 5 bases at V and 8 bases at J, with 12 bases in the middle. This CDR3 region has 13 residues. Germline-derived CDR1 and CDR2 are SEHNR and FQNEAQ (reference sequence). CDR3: CASSPSSDEKLFF. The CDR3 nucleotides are TGTGCCAGCAGCCCATCCTCGGACGAAAAACTGTTTTTT.